This section outlines one TCR beta chain sequence together with its context. Its target is unknown. The sample originates from a study of cytomegalovirus exposure and HLA in healthy donors. The study drew the donors from its approximately 120-subject validation cohort, separate from the 666-subject first cohort. Study conclusions and caveats: A few chains tied to CMV proved CMV antigen-specific in vitro. Listed as cytomegalovirus-associated were 150 or so TCR beta chains. For cytomegalovirus status, the classifier reportedly gave diagnoses with high specificity and sensitivity.

Using immunoSEQ multiplex PCR, the repertoire was profiled, and TCRdb retains in-frame clones only, with some absent. The sample consists of approximately 210,000 clones, 86% of them appearing once. J was trimmed by 3 bases and V by 2 bases; bases with no gene match: 7. The CDR3 has 15 amino acids. Germline V gene data show CDR1 as MNHEY and CDR2 as SMNVEV (reference sequence). The chain recombines TRBV27 with TRBJ2-7; 7 nucleotides match TRBD1. The sequence was collected from a woman under 30 in good health and CMV-seronegative. Sequencing was performed on PBMCs. DNA for the CDR3: TGTGCCAGCAGTTTAAAGGGGGACAGACGCTACGAGCAGTACTTC. It specifies CASSLKGDRRYEQYF.